Listed below are T cell receptor beta chains from one sample, sequenced in a study of identical twins. Via MiXCR, TCRdb re-called the 5' RACE reads, giving one row per CDR3 protein. The table shows around 370,000 distinct CDR3 sequences, with 8.5% to 10% occurring only once. The sample consisted of naive T cells sorted from blood. The receptors were gathered from a woman in her 50s in good health. CDR3s include the opening cysteine and the closing phenylalanine or tryptophan. A D gene is named only where the DNA matches it firmly. A clone size is listed for some rows: how often the clone was seen (once, few, many), or a class if it is expanded.

v_gene,d_gene,abundance,j_gene,CDR3aa,CDR3nt
TRBV24-1,-,-,TRBJ2-1,CATSDFPRVEQFF,TGTGCCACCAGTGATTTCCCCCGCGTTGAGCAGTTCTTC
TRBV6-1,TRBD2,few,TRBJ2-3,CAEGEGSTDTQYF,TGTGCCGAAGGGGAGGGGAGCACAGATACGCAGTATTTT
TRBV6-2/TRBV6-3,-,-,TRBJ2-2,CASSHRDILSGELFF,TGTGCCAGCAGCCACCGGGATATCTTATCCGGGGAGCTGTTTTTT
TRBV4-2,-,few,TRBJ1-1,CASSQDRGTTEAFF,TGTGCCAGCAGCCAAGATAGAGGGACCACTGAAGCTTTCTTT
TRBV28,-,few,TRBJ2-5,CASSFDTGQETQYF,TGTGCCAGCAGTTTTGATACGGGCCAAGAGACCCAGTACTTC
TRBV4-1,-,-,TRBJ1-6,CASSQVGSPLHF,TGCGCCAGCAGCCAAGTTGGTTCACCCCTCCACTTT
TRBV10-2,-,-,TRBJ2-2,CASRPGLKSAGGLFF,TGCGCCAGCCGACCGGGACTTAAATCGGCCGGGGGGCTGTTTTTT
TRBV20-1,TRBD2,-,TRBJ2-7,CSATPLGLAASYEQYF,TGCAGTGCTACGCCTCTCGGACTAGCGGCATCCTACGAGCAGTACTTC
TRBV25-1,-,few,TRBJ2-7,CASSDRKGYYEQYF,TGTGCCAGCAGTGATCGTAAGGGGTACTACGAGCAGTACTTC
TRBV9,-,-,TRBJ2-3,CASSVETDALYF,TGTGCCAGCAGCGTAGAGACCGATGCTCTGTATTTT
TRBV29-1,TRBD2,-,TRBJ2-7,CSCSGRAAEQYF,TGCAGCTGCAGCGGGAGGGCCGCCGAGCAGTACTTC
TRBV6-2/TRBV6-3,TRBD2,-,TRBJ2-1,CASSYLSGSPRNEQFF,TGTGCCAGCAGTTACCTTAGCGGGAGCCCCAGGAATGAGCAGTTCTTC
TRBV12-3/TRBV12-4,-,few,TRBJ2-6,CATTSSGANVLTF,TGTGCCACCACCAGCTCTGGGGCCAACGTCCTGACTTTC
TRBV2,-,few,TRBJ2-1,CASRGSGTYNEQFF,TGTGCCAGCAGAGGCTCAGGGACCTACAATGAGCAGTTCTTC
TRBV29-1,-,few,TRBJ2-5,CSVERQAQKTQYF,TGCAGCGTTGAACGGCAGGCCCAAAAGACCCAGTACTTC
TRBV7-8,TRBD2,few,TRBJ2-3,CASSHLGLAGAEDTQYF,TGTGCCAGCAGCCACCTAGGGCTAGCGGGAGCAGAAGATACGCAGTATTTT
TRBV21-1,-,few,TRBJ2-3,CASRIGTHTQYF,TGTGCCAGCAGAATAGGGACTCATACGCAGTATTTT
TRBV5-1,TRBD2,many,TRBJ2-1,CASSPHWNLAGYNEQFF,TGCGCCAGCAGCCCACATTGGAATCTAGCGGGGTACAATGAGCAGTTCTTC
TRBV5-1,-,-,TRBJ2-1,CASSTRYEQFF,TGCGCCAGCAGCACCCGGTATGAGCAGTTCTTC
TRBV6-5,-,-,TRBJ2-1,CASSYLAAGEQFF,TGTGCCAGCAGTTACTTGGCTGCGGGTGAGCAGTTCTTC
TRBV12-3/TRBV12-4,-,-,TRBJ2-1,CASGLEQFF,TGTGCCAGCGGATTAGAGCAGTTCTTC
TRBV7-8,-,many,TRBJ2-3,CASSLTRGSTDTQYF,TGTGCCAGCAGCCTTACTAGGGGAAGCACAGATACGCAGTATTTT